The clone carrying this T cell receptor (beta chain) appeared a few times. The data were obtained in a study of OX40 agonist ivuxolimab in advanced cancers. TCRdb's copy holds only in-frame clones and misses some; the assay was immunoSEQ multiplex PCR. This table has 65,000 to 75,000 clones, about 81% appearing once. With 4 bases clipped from V and 6 bases from J, the junction kept 12 bases outside the gene matches. There are 16 residues in the CDR3. Germline CDR1 is MNHEY and CDR2 is SVGAGI. This material consisted of CD4+ or CD8+ T cells sorted from blood, taken in a trial of the OX40 agonist ivuxolimab. The chain carries TRBV6-5 and TRBJ1-2; 9 bases agree with TRBD1. This sequence originates from an adult with an advanced solid tumor such as melanoma, head and neck, liver or kidney cancer. CDR3 loop: CASSSWTGVERNGYTF. CDR3 coding DNA: TGTGCCAGCAGTTCGTGGACAGGGGTTGAGAGAAATGGCTACACCTTC.